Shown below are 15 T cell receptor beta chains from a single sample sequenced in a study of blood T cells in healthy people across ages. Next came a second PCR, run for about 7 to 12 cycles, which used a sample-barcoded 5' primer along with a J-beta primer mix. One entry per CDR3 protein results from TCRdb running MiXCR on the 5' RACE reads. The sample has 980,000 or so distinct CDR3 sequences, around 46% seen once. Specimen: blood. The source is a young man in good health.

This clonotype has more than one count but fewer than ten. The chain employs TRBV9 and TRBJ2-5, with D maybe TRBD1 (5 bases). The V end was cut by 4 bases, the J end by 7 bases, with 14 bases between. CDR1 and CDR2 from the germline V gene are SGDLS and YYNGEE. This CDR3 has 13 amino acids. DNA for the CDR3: TGTGCCAGCAGCCCCACACCTGACAGGACCCAGTACTTC. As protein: CASSPTPDRTQYF.

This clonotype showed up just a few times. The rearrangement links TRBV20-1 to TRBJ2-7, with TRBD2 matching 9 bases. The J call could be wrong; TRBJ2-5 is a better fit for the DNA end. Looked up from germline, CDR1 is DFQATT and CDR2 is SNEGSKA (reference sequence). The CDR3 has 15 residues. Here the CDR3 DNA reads TGCAGTGAGACACGGCGGGCTAGCGGGGAGGAGACCCAGTACTTC. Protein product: CSETRRASGEETQYF.

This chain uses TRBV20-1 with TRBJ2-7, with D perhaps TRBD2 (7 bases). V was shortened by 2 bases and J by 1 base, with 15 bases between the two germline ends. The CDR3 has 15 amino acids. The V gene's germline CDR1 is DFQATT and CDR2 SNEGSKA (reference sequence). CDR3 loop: CSARSRGGRSYEQYF. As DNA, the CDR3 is TGCAGTGCTAGATCGAGGGGGGGCCGTTCCTACGAGCAGTACTTC.

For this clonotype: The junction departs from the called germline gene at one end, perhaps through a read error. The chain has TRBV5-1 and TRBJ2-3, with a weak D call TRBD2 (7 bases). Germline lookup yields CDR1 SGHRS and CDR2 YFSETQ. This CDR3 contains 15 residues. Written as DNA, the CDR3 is TGCGCCAACAGCTTGGGGGGGGCCCGCACAGATACGCAGTATTTT. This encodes CANSLGGARTDTQYF.

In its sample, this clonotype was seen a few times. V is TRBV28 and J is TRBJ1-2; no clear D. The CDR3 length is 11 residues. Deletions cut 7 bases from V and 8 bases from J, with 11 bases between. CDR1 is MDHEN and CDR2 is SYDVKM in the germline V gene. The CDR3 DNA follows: TGTGCCAGCACTGGTGGGCGCGGCTACACCTTC. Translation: CASTGGRGYTF.

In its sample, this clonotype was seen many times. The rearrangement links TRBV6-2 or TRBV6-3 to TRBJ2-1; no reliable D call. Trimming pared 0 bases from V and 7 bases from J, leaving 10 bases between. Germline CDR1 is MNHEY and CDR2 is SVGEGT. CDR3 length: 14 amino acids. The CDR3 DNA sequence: TGTGCCAGCAGTTACTCACCCAGGCAAAATGAGCAGTTCTTC. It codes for CASSYSPRQNEQFF.

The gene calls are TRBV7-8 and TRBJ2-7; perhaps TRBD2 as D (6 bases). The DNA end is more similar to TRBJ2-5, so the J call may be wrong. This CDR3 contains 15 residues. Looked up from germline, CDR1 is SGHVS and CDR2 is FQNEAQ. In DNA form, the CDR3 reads TGTGCCAGCAGCTTAGGCCTGACGGGGGTGAGGACCCAGTACTTC. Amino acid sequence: CASSLGLTGVRTQYF.

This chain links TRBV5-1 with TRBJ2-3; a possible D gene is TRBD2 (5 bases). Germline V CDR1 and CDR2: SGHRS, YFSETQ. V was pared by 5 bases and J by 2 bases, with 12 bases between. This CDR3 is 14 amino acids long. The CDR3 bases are TGCGCCAGCAGGAGTCTAGCCACCACAGATACGCAGTATTTT. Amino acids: CASRSLATTDTQYF.

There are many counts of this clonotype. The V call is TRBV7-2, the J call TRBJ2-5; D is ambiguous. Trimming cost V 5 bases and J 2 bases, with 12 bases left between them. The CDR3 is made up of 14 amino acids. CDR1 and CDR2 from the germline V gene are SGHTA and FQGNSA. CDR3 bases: TGTGCCAGCAGCGGAAACAGAGCTCAAGAGACCCAGTACTTC. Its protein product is CASSGNRAQETQYF.

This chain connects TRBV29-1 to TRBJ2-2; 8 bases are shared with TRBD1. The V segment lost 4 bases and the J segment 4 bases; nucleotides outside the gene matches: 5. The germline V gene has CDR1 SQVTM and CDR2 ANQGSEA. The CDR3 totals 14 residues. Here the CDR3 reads CSVAAGGITGELFF. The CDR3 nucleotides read TGCAGCGTTGCCGCAGGGGGCATCACCGGGGAGCTGTTTTTT.

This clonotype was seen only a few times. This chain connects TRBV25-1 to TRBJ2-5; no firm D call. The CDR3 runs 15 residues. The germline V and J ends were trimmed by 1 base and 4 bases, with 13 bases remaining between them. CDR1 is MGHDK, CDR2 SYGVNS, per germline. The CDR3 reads CASSESVGQRETQYF. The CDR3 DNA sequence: TGTGCCAGCAGTGAATCCGTAGGTCAGCGAGAGACCCAGTACTTC.

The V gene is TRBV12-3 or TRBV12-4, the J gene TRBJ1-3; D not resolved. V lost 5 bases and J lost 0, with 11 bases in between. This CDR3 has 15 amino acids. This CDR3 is CASSGGGLSGNTIYF. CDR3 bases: TGTGCCAGCAGTGGAGGCGGCCTCTCTGGAAACACCATATATTTT.

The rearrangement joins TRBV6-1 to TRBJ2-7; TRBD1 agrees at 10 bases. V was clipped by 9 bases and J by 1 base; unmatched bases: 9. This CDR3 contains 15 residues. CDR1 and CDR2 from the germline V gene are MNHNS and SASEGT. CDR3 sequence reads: CARYLGQGKSYEQYF. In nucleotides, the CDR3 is TGTGCCAGGTATTTGGGACAGGGGAAATCCTACGAGCAGTACTTC.

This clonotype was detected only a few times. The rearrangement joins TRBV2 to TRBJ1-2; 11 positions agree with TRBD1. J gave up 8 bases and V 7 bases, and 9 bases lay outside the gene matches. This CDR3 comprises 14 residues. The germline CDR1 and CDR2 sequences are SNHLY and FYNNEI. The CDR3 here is CASNMDRGHGGYTF. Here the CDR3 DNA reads TGTGCCAGCAACATGGACAGGGGGCATGGAGGCTACACCTTC.

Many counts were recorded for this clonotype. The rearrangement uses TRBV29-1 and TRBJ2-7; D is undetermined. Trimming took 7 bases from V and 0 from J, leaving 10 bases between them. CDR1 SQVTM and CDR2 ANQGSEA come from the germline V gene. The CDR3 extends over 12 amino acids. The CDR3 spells CSAAGSSYEQYF. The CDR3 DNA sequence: TGCAGCGCCGCCGGCAGCTCCTACGAGCAGTACTTC.